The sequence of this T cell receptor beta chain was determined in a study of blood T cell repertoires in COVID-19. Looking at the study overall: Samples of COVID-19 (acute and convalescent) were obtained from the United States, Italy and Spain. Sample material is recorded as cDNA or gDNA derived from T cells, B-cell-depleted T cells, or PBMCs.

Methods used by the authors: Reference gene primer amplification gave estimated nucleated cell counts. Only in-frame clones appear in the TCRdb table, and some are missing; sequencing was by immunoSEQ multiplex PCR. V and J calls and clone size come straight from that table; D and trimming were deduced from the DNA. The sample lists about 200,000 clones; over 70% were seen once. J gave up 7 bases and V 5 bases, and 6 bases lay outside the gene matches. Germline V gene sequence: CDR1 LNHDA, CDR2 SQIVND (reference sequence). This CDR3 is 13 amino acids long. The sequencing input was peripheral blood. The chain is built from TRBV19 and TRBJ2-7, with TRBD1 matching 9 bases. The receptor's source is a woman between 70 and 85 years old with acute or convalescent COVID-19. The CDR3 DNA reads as TGTGCCAGTAGTTCACAGGGGGCACAGGAGCAGTACTTC. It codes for CASSSQGAQEQYF.